This TCR beta chain was identified in a study of vaccination effects on CD4 cells after COVID-19. About the study: Relative to the second dose, post-vaccine samples were obtained a median of 72 days later.

Findings of the study overall: Common cold coronaviruses were cross-recognized by only 1 of 255 vaccine-induced clones in healthy vaccinees.

Assay: immunoSEQ multiplex PCR; the TCRdb copy retains only in-frame clones and omits some. Among some 68,000 clones listed, over 70% were seen once. Ahead of sequencing, the ViraFEST assay grew antigen-specific CD4+ T cells using viral peptide pools. A 10-day culture period preceded the isolation of CD4+ T cells. Of the BNT162b2 and mRNA-1273 vaccines, participants received two doses of one or the other. Vaccinated participants had no history of SARS-CoV-2 infection and tested negative for nucleocapsid antibodies. For this clone: Its antigen is currently unknown.

From germline, CDR1 is SGDLS and CDR2 YYNGEE. This CDR3 has 13 residues. The germline V and J ends were trimmed by 3 bases and 6 bases, with 11 bases remaining between them. The rearrangement uses TRBV9 and TRBJ2-3; D remains unclear. The sequenced sample was CD4+ T cells from PBMCs cultured with HCoV-229E spike peptides, obtained after COVID-19 vaccination. This TCR was sampled from a human donor who received a COVID-19 vaccine. The CDR3 coding sequence is TGTGCCAGCAGCGAGTTCCCCAGTGATACGCAGTATTTT. Translated: CASSEFPSDTQYF.